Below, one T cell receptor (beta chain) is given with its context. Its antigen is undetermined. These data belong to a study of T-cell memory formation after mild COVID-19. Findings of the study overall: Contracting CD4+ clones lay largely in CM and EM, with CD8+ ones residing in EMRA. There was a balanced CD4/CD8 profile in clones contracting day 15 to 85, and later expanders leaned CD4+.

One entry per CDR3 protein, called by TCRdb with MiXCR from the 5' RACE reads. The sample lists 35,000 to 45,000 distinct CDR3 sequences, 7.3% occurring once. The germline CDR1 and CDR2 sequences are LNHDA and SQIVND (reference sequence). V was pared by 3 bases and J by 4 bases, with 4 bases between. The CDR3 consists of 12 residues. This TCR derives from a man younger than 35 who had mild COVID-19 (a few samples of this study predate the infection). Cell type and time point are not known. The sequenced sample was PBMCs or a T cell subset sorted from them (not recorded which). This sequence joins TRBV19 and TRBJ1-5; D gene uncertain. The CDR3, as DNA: TGTGCCAGTAGTATGGGAAATCAGCCCCAGCATTTT. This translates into CASSMGNQPQHF.